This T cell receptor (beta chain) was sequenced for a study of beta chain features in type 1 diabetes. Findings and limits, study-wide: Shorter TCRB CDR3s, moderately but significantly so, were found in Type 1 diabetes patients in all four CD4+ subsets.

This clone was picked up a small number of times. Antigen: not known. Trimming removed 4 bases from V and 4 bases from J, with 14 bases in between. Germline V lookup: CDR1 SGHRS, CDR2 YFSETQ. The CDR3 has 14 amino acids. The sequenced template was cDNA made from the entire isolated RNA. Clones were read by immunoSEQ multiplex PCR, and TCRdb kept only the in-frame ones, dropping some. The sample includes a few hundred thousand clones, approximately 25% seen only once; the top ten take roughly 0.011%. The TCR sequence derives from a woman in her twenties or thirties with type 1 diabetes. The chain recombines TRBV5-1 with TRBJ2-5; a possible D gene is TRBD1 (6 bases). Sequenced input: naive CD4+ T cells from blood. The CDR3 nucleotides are TGCGCCAGCAGCCGAGAGAGGGGGACAGAGACCCAGTACTTC. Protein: CASSRERGTETQYF.